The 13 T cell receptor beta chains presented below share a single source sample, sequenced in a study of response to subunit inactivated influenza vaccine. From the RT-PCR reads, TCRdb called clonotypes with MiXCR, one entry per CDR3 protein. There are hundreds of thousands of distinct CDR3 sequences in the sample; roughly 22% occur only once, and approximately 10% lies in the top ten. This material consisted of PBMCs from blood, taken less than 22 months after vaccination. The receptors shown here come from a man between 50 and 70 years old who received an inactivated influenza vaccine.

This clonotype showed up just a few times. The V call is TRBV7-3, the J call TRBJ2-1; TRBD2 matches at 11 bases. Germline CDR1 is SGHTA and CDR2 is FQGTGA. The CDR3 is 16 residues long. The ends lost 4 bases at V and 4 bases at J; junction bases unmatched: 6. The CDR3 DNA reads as TGTGCCAGCAGCTCGACCGGGACTAGCGGTTACAATGAGCAGTTCTTC. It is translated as CASSSTGTSGYNEQFF. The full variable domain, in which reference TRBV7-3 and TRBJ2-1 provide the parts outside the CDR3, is GAGVSQTPSNKVTEKGKYVELRCDPISGHTALYWYRQSLGQGPEFLIYFQGTGAADDSGLPNDRFFAVRPEGSVSTLKIQRTERGDSAVYLCASSSTGTSGYNEQFFGPGTRLTVL.

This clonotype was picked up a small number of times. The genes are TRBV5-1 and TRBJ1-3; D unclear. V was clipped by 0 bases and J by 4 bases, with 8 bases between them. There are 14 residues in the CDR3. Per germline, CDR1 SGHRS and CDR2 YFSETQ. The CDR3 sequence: CASSLGHTGNTIYF. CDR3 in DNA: TGCGCCAGCAGCTTGGGGCATACGGGAAACACCATATATTTT.

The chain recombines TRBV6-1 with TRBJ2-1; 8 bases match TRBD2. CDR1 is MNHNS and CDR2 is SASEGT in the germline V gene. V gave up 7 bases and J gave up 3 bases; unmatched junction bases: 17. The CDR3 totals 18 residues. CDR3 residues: CASTLSGIRSGVYNEQFF. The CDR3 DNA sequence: TGTGCCAGCACCCTTAGCGGGATACGAAGTGGGGTCTACAATGAGCAGTTCTTC.

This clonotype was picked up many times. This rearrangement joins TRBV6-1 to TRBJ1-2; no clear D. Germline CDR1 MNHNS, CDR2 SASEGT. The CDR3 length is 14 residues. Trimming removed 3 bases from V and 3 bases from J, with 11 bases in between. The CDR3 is CASSDLGGYYGYTF. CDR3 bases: TGTGCCAGCAGTGACCTTGGAGGCTACTATGGCTACACCTTC.

Here the CDR3 reads CASSDAGRKDETQYF. In DNA form, the CDR3 reads TGCGCCAGCAGCGACGCAGGGAGAAAGGACGAGACCCAGTACTTC. This chain connects TRBV5-1 to TRBJ2-5, with D possibly called TRBD1 or TRBD2 (5 bases each). Germline values: CDR1 SGHRS, CDR2 YFSETQ. The CDR3 has 15 residues. Trimming stripped 4 bases from V and 5 bases from J, with 18 bases between. Based on the CDR3 plus reference TRBV5-1 and TRBJ2-5, the full variable domain is KAGVTQTPRYLIKTRGQQVTLSCSPISGHRSVSWYQQTPGQGLQFLFEYFSETQRNKGNFPGRFSGRQFSNSRSEMNVSTLELGDSALYLCASSDAGRKDETQYFGPGTRLLVL.

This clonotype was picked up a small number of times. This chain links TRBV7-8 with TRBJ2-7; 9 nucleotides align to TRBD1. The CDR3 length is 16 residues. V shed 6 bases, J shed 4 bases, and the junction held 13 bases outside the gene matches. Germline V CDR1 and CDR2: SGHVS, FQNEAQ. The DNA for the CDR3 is TGTGCCAGCAGTTCAACAGGGGGCTTCAGAATGTACGAGCAGTACTTC. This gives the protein CASSSTGGFRMYEQYF.

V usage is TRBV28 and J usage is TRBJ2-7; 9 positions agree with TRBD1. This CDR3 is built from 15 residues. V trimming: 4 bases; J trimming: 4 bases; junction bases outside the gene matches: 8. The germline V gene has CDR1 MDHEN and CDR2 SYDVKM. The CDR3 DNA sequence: TGTGCCAGCAGTTACCACGGGACAGGGTGGTACGAGCAGTACTTC. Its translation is CASSYHGTGWYEQYF. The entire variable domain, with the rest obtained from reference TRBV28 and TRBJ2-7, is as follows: DVKVTQSSRYLVKRTGEKVFLECVQDMDHENMFWYRQDPGLGLRLIYFSYDVKMKEKGDIPEGYSVSREKKERFSLILESASTNQTSMYLCASSYHGTGWYEQYFGPGTRLTVT.

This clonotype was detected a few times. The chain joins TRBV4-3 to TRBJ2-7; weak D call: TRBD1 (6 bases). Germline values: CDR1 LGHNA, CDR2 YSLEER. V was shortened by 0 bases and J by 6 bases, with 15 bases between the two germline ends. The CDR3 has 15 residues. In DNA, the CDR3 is TGCGCCAGCAGCCAAGATTGGACAGTGGGCGGCGAGCAGTACTTC. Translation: CASSQDWTVGGEQYF.

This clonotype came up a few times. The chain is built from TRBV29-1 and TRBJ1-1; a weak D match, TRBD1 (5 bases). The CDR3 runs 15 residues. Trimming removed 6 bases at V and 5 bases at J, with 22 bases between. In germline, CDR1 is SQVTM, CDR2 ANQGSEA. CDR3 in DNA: TGCAGCGTACTGGGGACGGACCTGGTGAGGACTGAAGCTTTCTTT. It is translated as CSVLGTDLVRTEAFF.

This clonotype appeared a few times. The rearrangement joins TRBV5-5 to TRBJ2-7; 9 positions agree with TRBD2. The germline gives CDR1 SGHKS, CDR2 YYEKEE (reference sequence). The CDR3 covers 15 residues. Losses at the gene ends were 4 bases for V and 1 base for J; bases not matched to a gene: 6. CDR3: CASSHRLAESYEQYF. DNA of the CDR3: TGTGCCAGCAGCCACCGACTAGCGGAATCCTACGAGCAGTACTTC.

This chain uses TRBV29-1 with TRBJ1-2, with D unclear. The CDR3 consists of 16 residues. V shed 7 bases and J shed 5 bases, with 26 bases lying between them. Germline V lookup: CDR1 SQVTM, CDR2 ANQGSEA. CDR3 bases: TGCAGCGCACAGATAGGTGGCCAGCAGCAGGTATATGGCTACACCTTC. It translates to CSAQIGGQQQVYGYTF.

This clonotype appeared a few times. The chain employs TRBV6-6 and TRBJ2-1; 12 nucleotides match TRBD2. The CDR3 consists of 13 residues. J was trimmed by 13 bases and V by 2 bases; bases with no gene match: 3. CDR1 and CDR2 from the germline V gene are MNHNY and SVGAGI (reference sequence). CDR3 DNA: TGTGCCAGCAGTTACGGACTAGCGGGACTTCAGTTCTTC. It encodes CASSYGLAGLQFF.

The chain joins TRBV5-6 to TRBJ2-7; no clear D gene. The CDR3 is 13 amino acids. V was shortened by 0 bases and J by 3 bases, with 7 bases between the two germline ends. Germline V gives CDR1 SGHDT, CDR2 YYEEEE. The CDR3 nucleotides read TGTGCCAGCAGCTTGGGGTCTCACTACGAGCAGTACTTC. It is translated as CASSLGSHYEQYF.